This T cell receptor beta chain comes out of a study of blood T cell repertoires in COVID-19. Assay: immunoSEQ multiplex PCR; the TCRdb copy retains only in-frame clones and omits some. The table records about 220,000 clones, about 86% of them present only once. Germline CDR1 reads SGHRS; CDR2 reads YFSETQ. Trimming at V came to 4 bases and at J to 0 bases, leaving 5 bases not matched to a gene. CDR3 length: 17 amino acids. This receptor was taken from a woman aged 45-59 years with acute COVID-19. V gene TRBV5-1 combines with J gene TRBJ2-7, with 15 nucleotides matching TRBD2. The specimen sequenced was PBMCs or T cells enriched from blood (not recorded which). The CDR3 DNA follows: TGCGCCAGCAGCAGGGGACTAGCGGGAGGACTCTCCTACGAGCAGTACTTC. This codes for CASSRGLAGGLSYEQYF. Full variable domain (rest looked up from reference TRBV5-1 and TRBJ2-7): KAGVTQTPRYLIKTRGQQVTLSCSPISGHRSVSWYQQTPGQGLQFLFEYFSETQRNKGNFPGRFSGRQFSNSRSEMNVSTLELGDSALYLCASSRGLAGGLSYEQYFGPGTRLTVT.